This TCR beta chain was identified during a study of CD8 T cells in ankylosing spondylitis. A few counts support this clonotype. Its antigen is undetermined. TCRdb reanalysed the 5' RACE reads using MiXCR and keeps one entry per CDR3 protein. This table has some 840,000 distinct CDR3 sequences, approximately 10% appearing once. Trimming removed 1 base from V and 4 bases from J, with 7 bases in between. This CDR3 comprises 13 residues. Per the germline V gene, CDR1 is DFQATT and CDR2 is SNEGSKA (reference sequence). Findings and caveats of the study: A TCR beta motif of roughly 8 highly homologous variants appeared characteristic of ankylosing spondylitis blood.

The chain joins TRBV20-1 to TRBJ2-2, with D hard to call. Specimen: blood, either unsorted or a sorted T cell fraction (not recorded which). This TCR was sampled from a male donor with ankylosing spondylitis. This CDR3 is CSARVATTGELFF. CDR3 in DNA: TGCAGTGCTAGAGTCGCAACCACCGGGGAGCTGTTTTTT.